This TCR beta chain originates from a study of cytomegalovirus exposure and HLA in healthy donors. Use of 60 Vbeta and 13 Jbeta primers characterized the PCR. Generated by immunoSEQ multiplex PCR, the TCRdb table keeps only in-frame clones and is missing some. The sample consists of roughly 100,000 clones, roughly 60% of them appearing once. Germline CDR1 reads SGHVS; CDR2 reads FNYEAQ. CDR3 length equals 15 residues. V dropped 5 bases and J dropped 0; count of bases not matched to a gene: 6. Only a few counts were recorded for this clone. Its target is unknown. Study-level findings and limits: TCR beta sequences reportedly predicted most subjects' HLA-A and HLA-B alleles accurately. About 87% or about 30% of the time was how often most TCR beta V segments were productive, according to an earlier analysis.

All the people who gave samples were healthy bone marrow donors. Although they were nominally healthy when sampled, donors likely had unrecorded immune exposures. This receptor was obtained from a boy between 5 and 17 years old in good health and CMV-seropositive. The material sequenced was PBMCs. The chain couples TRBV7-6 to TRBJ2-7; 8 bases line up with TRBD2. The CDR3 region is CASSPRSGSSYEQYF. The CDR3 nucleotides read TGTGCCAGCAGCCCACGCAGCGGGAGCTCCTACGAGCAGTACTTC.